The 5 T cell receptor beta chains listed next were all sequenced from one sample in a study of shared clonotypes between healthy human individuals. Generated by immunoSEQ multiplex PCR, the TCRdb table keeps only in-frame clones and is missing some. The sample lists 980,000 or so clones; 76% were seen once. Material for sequencing was memory CD4+ T cells sorted from blood. The subset here: CD45RA-negative fraction. The receptors were sampled from a man younger than 35 in good health.

J is TRBJ2-7 and V is TRBV6-1; unclear D gene. CDR3 size: 12 residues. CDR1 and CDR2 (germline): MNHNS, SASEGT. The germline V and J ends were trimmed by 2 bases and 3 bases, with 5 bases remaining between them. The chain's CDR3 is CASSEWGYEQYF. Here the CDR3 DNA reads TGTGCCAGCAGTGAATGGGGCTACGAGCAGTACTTC.

The rearrangement uses TRBV18 and TRBJ1-2, with unresolved D. V lost 1 base and J lost 0, with 12 bases in between. Germline V gene sequence: CDR1 KGHSH, CDR2 LQKENI. The CDR3 length is 16 residues. The CDR3 DNA reads as TGTGCCAGCTCACCACAGGACTTACTCACTAACTATGGCTACACCTTC. Residues: CASSPQDLLTNYGYTF. Based on the CDR3 plus reference TRBV18 and TRBJ1-2, the full variable domain is NAGVMQNPRHLVRRRGQEARLRCSPMKGHSHVYWYRQLPEEGLKFMVYLQKENIIDESGMPKERFSAEFPKEGPSILRIQQVVRGDSAAYFCASSPQDLLTNYGYTFGSGTRLTVV.

The V call is TRBV25-1, the J call TRBJ2-2; TRBD2 matches at 7 bases. The CDR3 has 13 residues. Germline V CDR1 and CDR2: MGHDK, SYGVNS. Unmatched junction bases numbered 4, after V lost 7 bases and J lost 5 bases. In DNA, the CDR3 is TGTGCCAGCATGCCAGCGGGGACCGGGGAGCTGTTTTTT. Amino acids: CASMPAGTGELFF.

The chain recombines TRBV4-2 with TRBJ1-2; no definite D call. Germline CDR1 and CDR2: LGHNA and YNFKEQ. Trimming left V 5 bases short and J 3 bases short, with 13 bases between. The CDR3 has 14 amino acids. The CDR3 loop is CASSLVGSDYGYTF. CDR3 sequence (DNA): TGTGCCAGCAGCTTAGTCGGGTCAGACTATGGCTACACCTTC.

CDR3 coding DNA: TGTGCCACTGGGACCCCAGGGGGCCGGGGGTACGAGCAGTACTTC. Protein sequence: CATGTPGGRGYEQYF. This chain connects TRBV6-1 to TRBJ2-7; TRBD1 aligns across 8 bases. Germline V gives CDR1 MNHNS, CDR2 SASEGT. Losses at the gene ends were 10 bases for V and 4 bases for J; bases not matched to a gene: 15. The CDR3 consists of 15 residues.